A single sample gave rise to the 25 T cell receptor beta chains below, sequenced in a study of blood T cell repertoires in COVID-19. The assay was immunoSEQ multiplex PCR, and TCRdb's table has in-frame clones only and misses some. The sample has about 60,000 clones; approximately 85% are singletons. Sequenced input: peripheral blood. The receptor source for this set is a human donor in a cohort sampled during active COVID-19.

The chain links TRBV15 to TRBJ1-6; 9 bases align to TRBD1. CDR3 size: 16 residues. Germline values: CDR1 LNHNV, CDR2 YYDKDF (reference sequence). Germline trimming cut 1 base from V and 9 bases from J; bases unmatched to any gene: 7. CDR3 region: CATSRAPQGAFSPLHF. CDR3 DNA sequence: TGTGCCACCAGCAGAGCCCCACAGGGGGCGTTTTCACCCCTCCACTTT. Using reference TRBV15 and TRBJ1-6 for the parts outside the CDR3, the full variable domain is DAMVIQNPRYQVTQFGKPVTLSCSQTLNHNVMYWYQQKSSQAPKLLFHYYDKDFNNEADTPDNFQSRRPNTSFCFLDIRSPGLGDTAMYLCATSRAPQGAFSPLHFGNGTRLTVT.

This clone occurred a few times. This chain joins TRBV12-5 and TRBJ1-2, with D possibly matching TRBD1 (6 bases). Germline CDR1 reads LGHNT; CDR2 reads FRNRAP. The CDR3 is made up of 14 amino acids. V was trimmed by 1 base and J by 6 bases, leaving 12 bases between them. This CDR3 reads CASGLEPGADGYTF. CDR3 bases: TGTGCTAGTGGTTTGGAGCCAGGGGCAGATGGCTACACCTTC. The full variable domain, its missing parts supplied by reference TRBV12-5 and TRBJ1-2, is DARVTQTPRHKVTEMGQEVTMRCQPILGHNTVFWYRQTMMQGLELLAYFRNRAPLDDSGMPKDRFSAEMPDATLATLKIQPSEPRDSAVYFCASGLEPGADGYTFGSGTRLTVV.

This clone has only a few counts. The chain recombines TRBV6-5 with TRBJ1-1, with TRBD1 as a possible D gene (5 bases). V was pared by 6 bases and J by 4 bases, with 9 bases between. This CDR3 contains 12 residues. In germline, CDR1 is MNHEY, CDR2 SVGAGI. CDR3 loop: CASSNRPTEAFF. In DNA, the CDR3 is TGTGCCAGCAGCAACAGGCCCACTGAAGCTTTCTTT.

The chain carries TRBV2 and TRBJ1-2, with D perhaps TRBD1 (6 bases). From germline, CDR1 is SNHLY and CDR2 FYNNEI. Trimming took 5 bases from V and 6 from J, leaving 13 bases between them. The length of the CDR3 is 13 residues. The CDR3 bases are TGTGCCAGCAGTACGCAGGGGTCTGATGGCTACACCTTC. This encodes CASSTQGSDGYTF.

This clone has a single count. The gene calls are TRBV19 and TRBJ1-1; 11 bases align to TRBD1. The ends lost 7 bases at V and 5 bases at J; junction bases unmatched: 9. Germline loops: CDR1 LNHDA, CDR2 SQIVND (reference sequence). This CDR3 has 15 residues. The CDR3, as DNA: TGTGCCAGTAACGTCCGGGACAGGGGGTCGACTGAAGCTTTCTTT. Translating it yields CASNVRDRGSTEAFF.

The chain couples TRBV10-3 to TRBJ1-2; the D gene is possibly TRBD1 (5 bases). Germline V lookup: CDR1 ENHRY, CDR2 SYGVKD. The V end was cut by 3 bases, the J end by 5 bases, with 13 bases between. The CDR3 spans 14 residues. DNA of the CDR3: TGTGCCATCAGTGAAGGTGAGGGGACTTATGGCTACACCTTC. Translated, it gives CAISEGEGTYGYTF.

This clone was counted a few times. A junction end diverges from the germline sequence, so it may reflect a read error. The chain recombines TRBV6-1 with TRBJ1-1; D not resolved. In germline, CDR1 is MNHNS, CDR2 SASEGT. The CDR3 spans 14 residues. CDR3 nucleotide sequence: TGTGCCAGCAGGGAAGGGTACACAAACACTGAAGCTTTCTTT. Translating gives CASREGYTNTEAFF.

The gene calls are TRBV9 and TRBJ1-1; 10 nucleotides align to TRBD1. CDR1 is SGDLS, CDR2 YYNGEE, per germline. The CDR3 sequence is 15 residues long. Trimming at V came to 3 bases and at J to 3 bases, leaving 5 bases not matched to a gene. CDR3 sequence reads: CASSETGTGDTEAFF. DNA of the CDR3: TGTGCCAGCAGCGAGACCGGGACAGGGGACACTGAAGCTTTCTTT.

This sequence joins TRBV12-5 and TRBJ2-1; D possibly corresponds to TRBD1 (6 bases). V was cut by 6 bases and J by 7 bases, with 10 bases left in between. Germline lookup yields CDR1 LGHNT and CDR2 FRNRAP. The CDR3 runs to 12 residues. The CDR3 DNA follows: TGTGCTAGTGGAACAGGGTGGAATGAGCAGTTCTTC. It encodes CASGTGWNEQFF. Drawing the rest from reference TRBV12-5 and TRBJ2-1, the complete variable domain is DARVTQTPRHKVTEMGQEVTMRCQPILGHNTVFWYRQTMMQGLELLAYFRNRAPLDDSGMPKDRFSAEMPDATLATLKIQPSEPRDSAVYFCASGTGWNEQFFGPGTRLTVL.

V and J are TRBV27 and TRBJ2-4, with a weak D call TRBD1 (6 bases). The CDR3 is made up of 15 amino acids. Germline CDR1 and CDR2: MNHEY and SMNVEV (reference sequence). The ends were cut back, 6 bases at V and 0 bases at J, with 12 bases in the middle. The CDR3 DNA reads as TGTGCCAGCAGGGGGGCAGACCTAGCCAAAAACATTCAGTACTTC. It is translated as CASRGADLAKNIQYF.

The rearrangement joins TRBV18 to TRBJ1-6, with 9 bases lining up with TRBD1. J lost 8 bases, V lost 3 bases, and 8 bases had no gene match. CDR1 is KGHSH and CDR2 is LQKENI in the germline V gene. The CDR3 contains 16 residues. The DNA of the CDR3 is TGTGCCAGCTCACCTGGACAGGGGAGTTTGGATTCACCCCTCCACTTT. This encodes CASSPGQGSLDSPLHF.

V usage is TRBV5-1 and J usage is TRBJ2-7; TRBD2 aligns across 12 bases. CDR1 and CDR2 from the germline V gene are SGHRS and YFSETQ. The V segment lost 3 bases and the J segment 0 bases; nucleotides outside the gene matches: 10. CDR3 size: 18 residues. The CDR3 nucleotides are TGCGCCAGCAGCTCCCGACTAGCGGGGGCCGTACTCTCCTACGAGCAGTACTTC. Translation: CASSSRLAGAVLSYEQYF.

The CDR3 protein is CASSPRVGGRGETQYF. CDR3 nucleotides: TGTGCCAGCAGCCCACGCGTTGGAGGCAGGGGCGAGACCCAGTACTTC. This chain uses TRBV5-5 with TRBJ2-5, with D maybe TRBD1 (6 bases). Trimming took 4 bases from V and 5 from J, leaving 21 bases between them. Per the germline V gene, CDR1 is SGHKS and CDR2 is YYEKEE (reference sequence). The CDR3 is 16 residues long.

The chain combines TRBV13 with TRBJ2-7, with D maybe TRBD1 (6 bases). Trimming cost V 2 bases and J 0 bases, with 11 bases left between them. Germline V gene lookup returns CDR1 PRHDT and CDR2 FYEKMQ (reference sequence). This CDR3 contains 15 residues. DNA for the CDR3: TGTGCCAGCAGCTTAAGGACAGTAAGCTCCTACGAGCAGTACTTC. Protein: CASSLRTVSSYEQYF. The full variable domain, rest sourced from reference TRBV13 and TRBJ2-7, is AAGVIQSPRHLIKEKRETATLKCYPIPRHDTVYWYQQGPGQDPQFLISFYEKMQSDKGSIPDRFSAQQFSDYHSELNMSSLELGDSALYFCASSLRTVSSYEQYFGPGTRLTVT.

This clone was counted only a few times. The rearrangement uses TRBV11-3 and TRBJ2-3, with D unresolved. CDR1 SGHNT and CDR2 YENEEA come from the germline V gene. The ends were cut back, 1 base at V and 2 bases at J, with 7 bases in the middle. The CDR3 has 14 residues. CDR3 sequence: CASSLAFSTDTQYF. The CDR3 DNA reads as TGTGCCAGCAGCTTAGCGTTCTCCACAGATACGCAGTATTTT.

The chain employs TRBV4-1 and TRBJ1-3; 8 nucleotides align to TRBD1. Germline assignment: CDR1 MGHRA and CDR2 YSYEKL. V shed 6 bases and J 0 bases; nucleotides not matched to a gene: 19. The CDR3 length is 20 residues. CDR3 region: CASRSLRTGKNVGSGNTIYF. CDR3 coding DNA: TGCGCCAGCAGAAGTTTGAGGACAGGGAAGAACGTGGGCTCTGGAAACACCATATATTTT.

This rearrangement joins TRBV18 to TRBJ1-6; a weak D match, TRBD1 (5 bases). The V end lost 3 bases, the J end lost 8 bases, and 17 bases lay between the germline ends. Germline CDR1 KGHSH, CDR2 LQKENI. This CDR3 has 16 amino acids. This CDR3 is CASSPASRGKDSPLHF. CDR3 bases: TGTGCCAGCTCACCGGCCAGTCGGGGGAAGGATTCACCCCTCCACTTT.

The J gene is TRBJ1-1, the V gene TRBV5-1; TRBD1 matches at 10 bases. V lost 2 bases, J lost 11 bases, and 9 bases stayed unmatched. There are 14 residues in the CDR3. Germline V gene sequence: CDR1 SGHRS, CDR2 YFSETQ. The CDR3 coding sequence is TGCGCCAGCAGCTTACCCGGGACAGGGGCTTCGGCTTTCTTT. It translates to CASSLPGTGASAFF.

The rearrangement joins TRBV7-3 to TRBJ1-3; D might be TRBD1 (5 bases). The CDR3 loop spans 15 amino acids. CDR1 is SGHTA, CDR2 FQGTGA, per germline. V gave up 1 base and J gave up 2 bases, with 9 bases separating them. CDR3 DNA: TGTGCCAGCAGCTTAAGCCCAGGGCCTGGAAACACCATATATTTT. It specifies CASSLSPGPGNTIYF. Filled out from reference TRBV7-3 and TRBJ1-3, the complete variable domain reads GAGVSQTPSNKVTEKGKYVELRCDPISGHTALYWYRQSLGQGPEFLIYFQGTGAADDSGLPNDRFFAVRPEGSVSTLKIQRTERGDSAVYLCASSLSPGPGNTIYFGEGSWLTVV.

This clone showed up just once. The DNA for the CDR3 is TGTGCCATCAGGGGACAACAGAACACTGAAGCTTTCTTT. Translating gives CAIRGQQNTEAFF. The V gene is TRBV10-3, the J gene TRBJ1-1, with D perhaps matching TRBD1 (6 bases). The CDR3 has 13 residues. V lost 6 bases, J lost 1 base, and 9 bases lay in between. Germline V gene data show CDR1 as ENHRY and CDR2 as SYGVKD.

This chain connects TRBV19 to TRBJ1-5, with 7 bases fitting TRBD1. With V trimmed by 5 bases and J by 9 bases, 13 bases remained unmatched. This CDR3 has 15 amino acids. The germline gives CDR1 LNHDA, CDR2 SQIVND (reference sequence). The CDR3 loop reads CASSSGQTNPLPQHF. As DNA, the CDR3 is TGTGCCAGTAGTTCGGGACAGACAAATCCTTTGCCCCAGCATTTT.

The rearrangement joins TRBV7-8 to TRBJ1-1; D is unresolved. The CDR3 is 12 residues long. CDR1 and CDR2 (germline): SGHVS, FQNEAQ. V gave up 5 bases and J gave up 9 bases, with 13 bases separating them. The CDR3 here is CASSPRGGQAFF. DNA of the CDR3: TGTGCCAGCAGCCCCCGCGGCGGGCAAGCTTTCTTT. Full variable domain (outside the CDR3, taken from reference TRBV7-8 and TRBJ1-1): GAGVSQSPRYKVAKRGQDVALRCDPISGHVSLFWYQQALGQGPEFLTYFQNEAQLDKSGLPSDRFFAERPEGSVSTLKIQRTQQEDSAVYLCASSPRGGQAFFGQGTRLTVV.

The chain links TRBV18 to TRBJ2-3; a weak D match, TRBD1 (5 bases). Germline-derived CDR1 and CDR2 are KGHSH and LQKENI. The ends were cut back, 6 bases at V and 0 bases at J, with 13 bases in the middle. The CDR3 contains 15 residues. Here the CDR3 reads CASSPGQTSTDTQYF. CDR3 nucleotides: TGTGCCAGCTCCCCCGGACAAACTAGCACAGATACGCAGTATTTT. Together with reference TRBV18 and TRBJ2-3, the CDR3 gives the full variable domain: NAGVMQNPRHLVRRRGQEARLRCSPMKGHSHVYWYRQLPEEGLKFMVYLQKENIIDESGMPKERFSAEFPKEGPSILRIQQVVRGDSAAYFCASSPGQTSTDTQYFGPGTRLTVL.

The genes are TRBV3-1 (or the pseudogene TRBV3-2) and TRBJ1-1; no clear D gene. Per the germline V gene, CDR1 is LGHDT and CDR2 is YNNKEL (reference sequence). With 0 bases removed from V and 0 bases from J, the gap between germline ends came to 11 bases. This CDR3 comprises 16 residues. DNA for the CDR3: TGTGCCAGCAGCCAAGATCTCGGAGGGCTGAACACTGAAGCTTTCTTT. Protein: CASSQDLGGLNTEAFF.

This clone was seen only once. The rearrangement links TRBV18 to TRBJ2-7; 12 nucleotides line up with TRBD2. Trimming removed 3 bases from V and 5 bases from J; junction bases left unmatched: 5. This CDR3 region has 15 residues. Looked up from germline, CDR1 is KGHSH and CDR2 is LQKENI. The CDR3 region is CASSPDRLAGDEQYF. The CDR3 DNA is TGTGCCAGCTCACCTGACCGACTAGCGGGGGACGAGCAGTACTTC.